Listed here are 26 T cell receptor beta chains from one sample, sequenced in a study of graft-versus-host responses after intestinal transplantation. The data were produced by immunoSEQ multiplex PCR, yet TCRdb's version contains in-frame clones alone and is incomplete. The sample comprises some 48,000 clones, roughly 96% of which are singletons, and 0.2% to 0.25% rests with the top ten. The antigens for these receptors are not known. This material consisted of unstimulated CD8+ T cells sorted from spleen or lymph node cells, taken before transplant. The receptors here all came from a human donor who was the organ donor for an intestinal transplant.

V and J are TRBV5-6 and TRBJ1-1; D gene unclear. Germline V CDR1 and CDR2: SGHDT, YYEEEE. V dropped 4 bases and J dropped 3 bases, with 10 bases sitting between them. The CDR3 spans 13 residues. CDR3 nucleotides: TGTGCCAGCAGCCACGCCCGGGACACTGAAGCTTTCTTT. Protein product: CASSHARDTEAFF.

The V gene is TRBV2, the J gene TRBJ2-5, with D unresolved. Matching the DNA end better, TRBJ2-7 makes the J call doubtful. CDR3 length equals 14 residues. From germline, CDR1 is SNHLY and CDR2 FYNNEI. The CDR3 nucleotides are TGTGCCAGCAGTGTCTCAGGCCCAATCTACGAGCAGTACTTC. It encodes CASSVSGPIYEQYF.

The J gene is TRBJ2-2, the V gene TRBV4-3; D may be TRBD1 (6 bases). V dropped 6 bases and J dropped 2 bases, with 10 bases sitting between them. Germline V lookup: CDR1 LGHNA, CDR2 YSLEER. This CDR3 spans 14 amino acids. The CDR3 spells CASRLDRNTGELFF. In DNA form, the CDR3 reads TGCGCCAGCAGGTTGGACAGAAACACCGGGGAGCTGTTTTTT.

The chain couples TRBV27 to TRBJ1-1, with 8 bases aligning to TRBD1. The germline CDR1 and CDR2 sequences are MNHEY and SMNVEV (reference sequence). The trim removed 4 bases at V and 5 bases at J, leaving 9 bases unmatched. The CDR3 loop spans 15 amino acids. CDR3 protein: CASSSEGQARTEAFF. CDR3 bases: TGTGCCAGCAGTTCCGAGGGACAGGCAAGAACTGAAGCTTTCTTT.

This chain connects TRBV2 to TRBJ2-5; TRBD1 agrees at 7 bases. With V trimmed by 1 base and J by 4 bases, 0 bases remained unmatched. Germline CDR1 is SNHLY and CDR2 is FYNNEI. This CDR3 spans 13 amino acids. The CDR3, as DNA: TGTGCCAGCAGTGAAGGGACAGGAGAGACCCAGTACTTC. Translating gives CASSEGTGETQYF.

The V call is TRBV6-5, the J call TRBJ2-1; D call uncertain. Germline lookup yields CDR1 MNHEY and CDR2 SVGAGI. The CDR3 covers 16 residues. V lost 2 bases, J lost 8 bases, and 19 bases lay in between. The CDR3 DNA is TGTGCCAGCAGTTACGCAGAACCCGGAGTCGTTGATGAGCAGTTCTTC. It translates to CASSYAEPGVVDEQFF.

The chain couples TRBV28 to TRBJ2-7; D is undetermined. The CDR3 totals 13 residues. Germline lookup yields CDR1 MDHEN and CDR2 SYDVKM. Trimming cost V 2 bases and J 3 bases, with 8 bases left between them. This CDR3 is CASSLNGGYEQYF. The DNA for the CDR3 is TGTGCCAGCAGTTTAAACGGCGGCTACGAGCAGTACTTC.

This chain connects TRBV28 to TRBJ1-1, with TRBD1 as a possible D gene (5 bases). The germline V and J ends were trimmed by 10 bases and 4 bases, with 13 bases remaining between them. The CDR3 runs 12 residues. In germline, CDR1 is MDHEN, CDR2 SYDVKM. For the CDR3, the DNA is TGTGCCACAAAGGGGTCTGTCACTGAAGCTTTCTTT. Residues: CATKGSVTEAFF.

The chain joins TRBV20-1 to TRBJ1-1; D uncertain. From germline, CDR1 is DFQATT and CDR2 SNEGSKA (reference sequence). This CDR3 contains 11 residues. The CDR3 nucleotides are TGCAGCGTGGACCGAGAGCGTGAAGCTTTCTTT. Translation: CSVDREREAFF.

This CDR3 reads CASSADSLSDTF. In nucleotides, the CDR3 is TGTGCCAGCAGCGCGGACAGTCTGAGTGACACCTTC. The gene calls are TRBV5-8 and TRBJ1-2, with a weak D call TRBD1 (6 bases). CDR3 length: 12 residues. Germline CDR1 and CDR2: SGHTS and YDEGEE. V was trimmed by 4 bases and J by 12 bases, leaving 16 bases between them.

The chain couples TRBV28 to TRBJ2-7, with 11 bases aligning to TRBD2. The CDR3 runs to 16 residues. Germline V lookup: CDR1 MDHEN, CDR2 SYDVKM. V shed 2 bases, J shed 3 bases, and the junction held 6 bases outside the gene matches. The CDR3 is CASSLPLAGANYEQYF. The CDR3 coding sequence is TGTGCCAGCAGTTTACCACTAGCGGGGGCCAACTACGAGCAGTACTTC. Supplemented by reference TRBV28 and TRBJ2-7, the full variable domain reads DVKVTQSSRYLVKRTGEKVFLECVQDMDHENMFWYRQDPGLGLRLIYFSYDVKMKEKGDIPEGYSVSREKKERFSLILESASTNQTSMYLCASSLPLAGANYEQYFGPGTRLTVT.

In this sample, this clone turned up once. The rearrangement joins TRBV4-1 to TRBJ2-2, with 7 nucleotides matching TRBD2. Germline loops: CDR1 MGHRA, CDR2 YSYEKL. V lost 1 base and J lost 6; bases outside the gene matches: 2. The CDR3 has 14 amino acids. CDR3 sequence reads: CASSQGGGAGELFF. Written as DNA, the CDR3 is TGCGCCAGCAGCCAAGGGGGGGGAGCCGGGGAGCTGTTTTTT.

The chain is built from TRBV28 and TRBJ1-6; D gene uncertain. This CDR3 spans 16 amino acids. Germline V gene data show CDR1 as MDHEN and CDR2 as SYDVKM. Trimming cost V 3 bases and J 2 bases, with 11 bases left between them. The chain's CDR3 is CASSFDETPYNSPLHF. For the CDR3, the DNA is TGTGCCAGCAGTTTTGATGAAACTCCCTATAATTCACCCCTCCACTTT.

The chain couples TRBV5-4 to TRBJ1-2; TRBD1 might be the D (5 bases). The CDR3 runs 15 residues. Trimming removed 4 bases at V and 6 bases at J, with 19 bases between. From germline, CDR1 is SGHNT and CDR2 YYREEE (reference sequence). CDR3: CASSPDISDNNGYTF. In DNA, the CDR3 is TGTGCCAGCAGCCCCGACATATCGGACAATAATGGCTACACCTTC.

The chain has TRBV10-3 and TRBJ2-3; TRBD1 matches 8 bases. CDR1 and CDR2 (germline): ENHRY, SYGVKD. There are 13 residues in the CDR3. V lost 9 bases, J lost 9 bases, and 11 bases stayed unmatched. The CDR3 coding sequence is TGTGCCATAAATCAACAACAGGGGGACACGCAGTATTTT. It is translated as CAINQQQGDTQYF.

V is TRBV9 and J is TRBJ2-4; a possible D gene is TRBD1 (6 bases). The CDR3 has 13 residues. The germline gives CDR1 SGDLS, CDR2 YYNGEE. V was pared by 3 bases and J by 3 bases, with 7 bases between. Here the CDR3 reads CASSAGDKNIQYF. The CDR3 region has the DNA TGTGCCAGCAGCGCAGGGGACAAAAACATTCAGTACTTC.

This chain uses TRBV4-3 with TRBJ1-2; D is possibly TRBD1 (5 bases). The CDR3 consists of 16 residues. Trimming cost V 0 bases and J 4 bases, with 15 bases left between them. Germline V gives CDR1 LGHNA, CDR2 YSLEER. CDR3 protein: CASSQDWQGSGYGYTF. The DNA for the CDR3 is TGCGCCAGCAGCCAAGATTGGCAGGGTAGCGGCTATGGCTACACCTTC.

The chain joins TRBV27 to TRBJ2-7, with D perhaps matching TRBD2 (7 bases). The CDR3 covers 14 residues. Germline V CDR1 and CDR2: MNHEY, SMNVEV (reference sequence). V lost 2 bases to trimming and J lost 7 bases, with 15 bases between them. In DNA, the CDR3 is TGTGCCAGCAGTTTAGCGGGGGCCTGGGAGGAGCAGTACTTC. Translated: CASSLAGAWEEQYF.

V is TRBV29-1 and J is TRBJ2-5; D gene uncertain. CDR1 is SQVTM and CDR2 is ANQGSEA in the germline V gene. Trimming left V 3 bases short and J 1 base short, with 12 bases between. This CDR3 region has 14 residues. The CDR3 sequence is CSVDPRAIQETQYF. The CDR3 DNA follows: TGCAGCGTTGACCCTAGAGCAATCCAAGAGACCCAGTACTTC.

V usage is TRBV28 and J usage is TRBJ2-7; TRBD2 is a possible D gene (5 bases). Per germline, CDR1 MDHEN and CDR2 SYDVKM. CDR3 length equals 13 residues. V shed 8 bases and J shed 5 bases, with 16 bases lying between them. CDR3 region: CASGLANNHEQYF. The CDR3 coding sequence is TGTGCCAGCGGGCTAGCTAATAACCACGAGCAGTACTTC. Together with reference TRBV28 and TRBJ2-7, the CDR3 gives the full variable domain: DVKVTQSSRYLVKRTGEKVFLECVQDMDHENMFWYRQDPGLGLRLIYFSYDVKMKEKGDIPEGYSVSREKKERFSLILESASTNQTSMYLCASGLANNHEQYFGPGTRLTVT.

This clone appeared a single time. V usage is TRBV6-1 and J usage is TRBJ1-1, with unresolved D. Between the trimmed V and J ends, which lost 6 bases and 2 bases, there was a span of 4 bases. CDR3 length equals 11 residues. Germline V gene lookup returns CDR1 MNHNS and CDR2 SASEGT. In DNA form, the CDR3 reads TGTGCCAGCAGAGATAACACTGAAGCTTTCTTT. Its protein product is CASRDNTEAFF.

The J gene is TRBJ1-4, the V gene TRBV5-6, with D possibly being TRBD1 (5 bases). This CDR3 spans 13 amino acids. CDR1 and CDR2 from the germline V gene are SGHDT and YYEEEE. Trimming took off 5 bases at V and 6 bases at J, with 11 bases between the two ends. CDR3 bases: TGTGCCAGCAGGAGGGGAGGGGATGAAAAACTGTTTTTT. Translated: CASRRGGDEKLFF.

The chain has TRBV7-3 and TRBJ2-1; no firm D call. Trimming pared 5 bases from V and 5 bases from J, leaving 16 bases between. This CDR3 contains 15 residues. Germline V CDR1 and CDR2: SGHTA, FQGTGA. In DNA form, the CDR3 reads TGTGCCAGCAGCCCCAACGGTCGCTTGGACAATGAGCAGTTCTTC. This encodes CASSPNGRLDNEQFF. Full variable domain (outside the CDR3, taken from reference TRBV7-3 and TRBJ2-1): GAGVSQTPSNKVTEKGKYVELRCDPISGHTALYWYRQSLGQGPEFLIYFQGTGAADDSGLPNDRFFAVRPEGSVSTLKIQRTERGDSAVYLCASSPNGRLDNEQFFGPGTRLTVL.

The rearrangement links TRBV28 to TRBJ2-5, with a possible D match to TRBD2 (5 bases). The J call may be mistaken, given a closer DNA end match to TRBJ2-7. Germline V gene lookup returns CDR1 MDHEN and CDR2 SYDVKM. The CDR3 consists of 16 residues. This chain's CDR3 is CASSLSRGMDLYEQYF. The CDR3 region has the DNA TGTGCCAGCAGTTTATCTCGGGGAATGGACCTATACGAGCAGTACTTC.

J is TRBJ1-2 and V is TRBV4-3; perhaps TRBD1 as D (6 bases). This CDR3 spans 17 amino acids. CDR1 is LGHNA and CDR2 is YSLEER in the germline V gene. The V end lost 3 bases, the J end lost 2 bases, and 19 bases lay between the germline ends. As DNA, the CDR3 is TGCGCCAGCAGCCAGGGGTTCGTCGGGGGCGCAAACTATGGCTACACCTTC. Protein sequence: CASSQGFVGGANYGYTF.

The CDR3 sequence is CASSPTGQGLHEQFF. CDR3 nucleotide sequence: TGTGCCAGCAGCCCAACGGGACAGGGGTTACATGAGCAGTTCTTC. The V and J genes are TRBV5-6 and TRBJ2-1; 10 nucleotides agree with TRBD1. The CDR3 totals 15 residues. Per germline, CDR1 SGHDT and CDR2 YYEEEE. Trimming at V came to 4 bases and at J to 8 bases, leaving 9 bases not matched to a gene.